The source of this TCR beta chain is a study of cytomegalovirus exposure and HLA in healthy donors. Study-level results: It was 164 TCR beta chains that were listed as cytomegalovirus-associated.

Generated by immunoSEQ multiplex PCR, the TCRdb table keeps only in-frame clones and is missing some. The sample yields tens of thousands of clones, 70% to 90% seen once. Trimming left V 4 bases short and J 9 bases short, with 9 bases between. CDR1 and CDR2 (germline): MGHRA, YSYEKL. This CDR3 is 12 amino acids long. As concerns this clone: Its antigen is unidentified.

The V and J genes are TRBV4-1 and TRBJ2-2; perhaps TRBD2 as D (5 bases). The source material was PBMCs. This TCR derives from a woman under 30 in good health and CMV-seropositive. The DNA for the CDR3 is TGCGCCAGCAGCCTCAGCGGCCGGGAGCTGTTTTTT. Protein sequence: CASSLSGRELFF.